The 20 T cell receptor beta chains reported below all come from one sample, sequenced in a study of radiotherapy plus CTLA-4 blockade in lung cancer. Sequencing was performed with immunoSEQ multiplex PCR; in TCRdb, only in-frame clones are kept and a portion is missing. The sample contains about 77,000 clones, roughly 74% of which appear only once. Sequencing used peripheral blood, obtained from a patient treated with radiotherapy plus ipilimumab. All receptors come from a human donor with non-small cell lung cancer whose response to radiotherapy plus ipilimumab could not be evaluated.

V gene TRBV20-1 combines with J gene TRBJ2-5; unclear D gene. The CDR3 extends over 10 amino acids. V was pared by 2 bases and J by 5 bases, with 3 bases between. Germline-derived CDR1 and CDR2 are DFQATT and SNEGSKA (reference sequence). CDR3 region: CSARQETQYF. DNA for the CDR3: TGCAGTGCTAGACAGGAGACCCAGTACTTC.

The V and J genes are TRBV6-6 and TRBJ1-6; D is perhaps TRBD1 (6 bases). The CDR3 is made up of 16 amino acids. V was pared by 0 bases and J by 5 bases, with 11 bases between. Germline V CDR1 and CDR2: MNHNY, SVGAGI (reference sequence). CDR3 in DNA: TGTGCCAGCAGTTACTCGCCAGGGGCCAATAATTCACCCCTCCACTTT. The encoded protein is CASSYSPGANNSPLHF.

V gene TRBV28 combines with J gene TRBJ1-5; D unclear. CDR1 is MDHEN, CDR2 SYDVKM, per germline. V was trimmed by 1 base and J by 0 bases, leaving 13 bases between them. The CDR3 contains 17 residues. CDR3 loop: CASSLFLWRISNQPQHF. In DNA form, the CDR3 reads TGTGCCAGCAGTTTATTCTTATGGCGGATTAGCAATCAGCCCCAGCATTTT.

The rearrangement uses TRBV7-9 and TRBJ2-7, with TRBD1 matching 10 bases. Germline V gene data show CDR1 as SEHNR and CDR2 as FQNEAQ (reference sequence). CDR3 length: 15 residues. The J segment lost 4 bases and the V segment lost 3 bases, leaving 6 bases of the junction unmatched. The CDR3 spells CASSFVGQGGYEQYF. CDR3 DNA: TGTGCCAGCAGCTTTGTCGGACAGGGGGGTTACGAGCAGTACTTC. The complete variable domain, with remaining parts taken from reference TRBV7-9 and TRBJ2-7, reads DTGVSQNPRHKITKRGQNVTFRCDPISEHNRLYWYRQTLGQGPEFLTYFQNEAQLEKSRLLSDRFSAERPKGSFSTLEIQRTEQGDSAMYLCASSFVGQGGYEQYFGPGTRLTVT.

This clone appeared once. V gene TRBV5-1 combines with J gene TRBJ1-4; the D gene is possibly TRBD1 (5 bases). V dropped 4 bases and J dropped 7 bases, with 14 bases sitting between them. This CDR3 region has 14 residues. Germline lookup yields CDR1 SGHRS and CDR2 YFSETQ. CDR3: CASSQTSGGEKLFF. DNA for the CDR3: TGCGCCAGCAGCCAGACTAGCGGGGGTGAAAAACTGTTTTTT.

The V call is TRBV28, the J call TRBJ2-2; maybe TRBD2 (7 bases). Germline V CDR1 and CDR2: MDHEN, SYDVKM. CDR3 length equals 16 residues. Between the trimmed V and J ends, which lost 5 bases and 5 bases, there was a span of 18 bases. In DNA form, the CDR3 reads TGTGCCAGCAGTCTCTCGGCGGGGGCGGGTACCGGGGAGCTGTTTTTT. It codes for CASSLSAGAGTGELFF.

The V gene is TRBV7-3, the J gene TRBJ2-7, with 12 bases aligning to TRBD2. J lost 5 bases, V lost 5 bases, and 7 bases had no gene match. The V gene's germline CDR1 is SGHTA and CDR2 FQGTGA. The CDR3 is 15 amino acids. Written as DNA, the CDR3 is TGTGCCAGCAGCCCGACTAGCGGGAGTAACAACGAGCAGTACTTC. Protein sequence: CASSPTSGSNNEQYF.

V gene TRBV6-5 combines with J gene TRBJ1-1, with D perhaps TRBD1 (5 bases). The CDR3 sequence is 13 residues long. V was pared by 1 base and J by 6 bases, with 9 bases between. The germline CDR1 and CDR2 sequences are MNHEY and SVGAGI. The DNA for the CDR3 is TGTGCCAGCAGTTACTTCGGGGGGTCTGAAGCTTTCTTT. Translated: CASSYFGGSEAFF.

This clone occurred a few times. This chain connects TRBV6-6 to TRBJ1-2; the D gene is possibly TRBD1 (6 bases). V was cut by 5 bases and J by 5 bases, with 12 bases left in between. The CDR3 consists of 13 residues. Per the germline V gene, CDR1 is MNHNY and CDR2 is SVGAGI (reference sequence). This chain's CDR3 is CASSDDRRYGYTF. CDR3 bases: TGTGCCAGCAGTGACGACAGGAGATATGGCTACACCTTC.

This clone appeared a few times. The genes are TRBV11-1 and TRBJ1-1; unclear D gene. V was cut by 1 base and J by 2 bases, with 8 bases left in between. Germline values: CDR1 SGHAT, CDR2 FQDESV (reference sequence). The CDR3 sequence is 14 residues long. CDR3 nucleotides: TGTGCCAGCAGCTTAGACCGGAGTAACACTGAAGCTTTCTTT. Translating gives CASSLDRSNTEAFF.

The gene calls are TRBV14 and TRBJ2-7; 9 nucleotides align to TRBD2. This CDR3 spans 17 amino acids. Unmatched junction bases numbered 9, after V lost 0 bases and J lost 3 bases. CDR1 and CDR2 from the germline V gene are SGHDN and FVKESK. The CDR3 here is CASSQDSRGLAYYEQYF. In DNA, the CDR3 is TGTGCCAGCAGCCAAGATTCGAGGGGACTAGCTTACTACGAGCAGTACTTC.

The chain links TRBV2 to TRBJ2-5; D gene ambiguous. CDR3 length: 11 residues. CDR1 is SNHLY and CDR2 is FYNNEI in the germline V gene. V was clipped by 8 bases and J by 5 bases, with 9 bases between them. CDR3 DNA: TGTGCCAGCTGGTCTATGGAGACCCAGTACTTC. It translates to CASWSMETQYF.

The CDR3 sequence is CASKESGVETEAFF. The CDR3 DNA is TGTGCCAGCAAAGAGTCGGGGGTCGAGACTGAAGCTTTCTTT. The rearrangement joins TRBV2 to TRBJ1-1; maybe TRBD1 (5 bases). The CDR3 consists of 14 residues. Germline V lookup: CDR1 SNHLY, CDR2 FYNNEI. Trimming took 7 bases from V and 5 from J, leaving 17 bases between them.

This clone was recorded only once. The J gene is TRBJ1-1, the V gene TRBV7-8, with D perhaps TRBD1 (6 bases). The V end lost 5 bases, the J end lost 1 base, and 17 bases lay between the germline ends. In germline, CDR1 is SGHVS, CDR2 FQNEAQ. CDR3 size: 16 residues. The CDR3 sequence: CASSPWTAASNTEAFF. Written as DNA, the CDR3 is TGTGCCAGCAGCCCTTGGACAGCAGCCTCGAACACTGAAGCTTTCTTT.

The chain couples TRBV7-2 to TRBJ2-7, with 12 nucleotides matching TRBD1. Germline CDR1 and CDR2: SGHTA and FQGNSA. CDR3 length equals 15 residues. V was pared by 3 bases and J by 6 bases, with 6 bases of the junction left unmatched. The CDR3 bases are TGTGCCAGCAGCTTGGCGGGGACAGGGGGCGTCGAGCAGTACTTC. Protein sequence: CASSLAGTGGVEQYF.

This clone was counted only a few times. The chain recombines TRBV5-6 with TRBJ2-7; no reliable D call. In germline, CDR1 is SGHDT, CDR2 YYEEEE. CDR3 length: 12 residues. V dropped 2 bases and J dropped 3 bases, with 6 bases sitting between them. CDR3 sequence reads: CASSLYYYEQYF. The DNA for the CDR3 is TGTGCCAGCAGCTTATATTACTACGAGCAGTACTTC. The variable domain in full, completed from reference TRBV5-6 and TRBJ2-7, reads DAGVTQSPTHLIKTRGQQVTLRCSPKSGHDTVSWYQQALGQGPQFIFQYYEEEERQRGNFPDRFSGHQFPNYSSELNVNALLLGDSALYLCASSLYYYEQYFGPGTRLTVT.

The V and J genes are TRBV9 and TRBJ2-7; TRBD1 aligns across 8 bases. Germline assignment: CDR1 SGDLS and CDR2 YYNGEE. The CDR3 has 16 amino acids. The J segment lost 1 base and the V segment lost 4 bases, leaving 10 bases of the junction unmatched. CDR3 in amino acids: CASSKTPGQVSYEQYF. The CDR3 DNA reads as TGTGCCAGCAGCAAGACACCGGGACAGGTGTCCTACGAGCAGTACTTC.

The rearrangement joins TRBV7-2 to TRBJ2-5; 7 bases align to TRBD2. V dropped 3 bases and J dropped 7; count of bases not matched to a gene: 5. Per the germline V gene, CDR1 is SGHTA and CDR2 is FQGNSA. The CDR3 is 13 amino acids. The CDR3 nucleotides are TGTGCCAGCAGCTTGGGACTACTGGGGACCCAGTACTTC. Translated: CASSLGLLGTQYF.

The chain employs TRBV6-5 and TRBJ2-1; 14 bases fit TRBD2. This CDR3 spans 15 amino acids. CDR1 and CDR2 from the germline V gene are MNHEY and SVGAGI. V lost 2 bases to trimming and J lost 8 bases; unmatched junction nucleotides: 2. The CDR3 is CASSYGTSGSDEQFF. As DNA, the CDR3 is TGTGCCAGCAGTTACGGGACTAGCGGGAGTGATGAGCAGTTCTTC.

The sample holds a few counts of this clone. The rearrangement links TRBV7-2 to TRBJ1-2; D call uncertain. The CDR3 is made up of 12 amino acids. V lost 1 base to trimming and J lost 13 bases, with 13 bases between them. In germline, CDR1 is SGHTA, CDR2 FQGNSA. CDR3 nucleotide sequence: TGTGCCAGCAGCTTAGTCTACGGAGTCAGCACCTTC. Amino acid sequence: CASSLVYGVSTF.